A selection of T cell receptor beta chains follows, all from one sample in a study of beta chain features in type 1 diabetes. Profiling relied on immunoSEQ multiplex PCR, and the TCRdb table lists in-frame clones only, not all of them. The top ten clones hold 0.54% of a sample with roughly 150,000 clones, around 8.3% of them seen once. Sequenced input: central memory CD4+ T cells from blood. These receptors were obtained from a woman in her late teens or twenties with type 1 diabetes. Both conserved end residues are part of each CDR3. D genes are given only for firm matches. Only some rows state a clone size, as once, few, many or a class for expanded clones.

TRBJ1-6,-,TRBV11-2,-,CASSSQAGQNSPLHF,TGTGCCAGCAGCTCCCAGGCAGGCCAGAATTCACCCCTCCACTTT
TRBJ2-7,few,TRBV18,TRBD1,CASSPPRDRGLEQYF,TGTGCCAGCTCACCACCTAGGGACAGGGGGCTCGAGCAGTACTTC
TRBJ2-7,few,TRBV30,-,CAWSASTDISYEQYF,TGTGCCTGGAGTGCATCGACAGACATCTCCTACGAGCAGTACTTC
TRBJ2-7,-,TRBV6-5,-,CASHGTPPSYEQYF,TGTGCCAGCCATGGGACTCCTCCATCCTACGAGCAGTACTTC
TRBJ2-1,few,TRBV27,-,CASREGTGNYNEQFF,TGTGCCAGCAGGGAGGGTACGGGAAACTACAATGAGCAGTTCTTC
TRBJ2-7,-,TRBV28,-,CASSLSPGQTYEQYF,TGTGCCAGCAGTTTATCCCCAGGGCAAACCTACGAGCAGTACTTC
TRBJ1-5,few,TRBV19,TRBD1,CASTQRGTGVGGNQPQHF,TGTGCCAGTACTCAAAGGGGGACAGGGGTCGGAGGCAATCAGCCCCAGCATTTT
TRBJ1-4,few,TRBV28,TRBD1,CASSPTGGAEKLFF,TGTGCCAGCAGCCCTACAGGGGGCGCGGAAAAACTGTTTTTT
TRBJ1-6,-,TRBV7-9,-,CASSSTDSGNSPLHF,TGTGCCAGCAGCTCCACGGACAGTGGCAATTCACCCCTCCACTTT
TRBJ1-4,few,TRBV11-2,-,CASSRGAGNEKLFF,TGTGCCAGCAGCCGCGGTGCAGGGAATGAAAAACTGTTTTTT
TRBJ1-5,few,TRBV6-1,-,CASSQTQGWGQPQHF,TGTGCCAGCAGTCAAACACAGGGATGGGGTCAGCCCCAGCATTTT
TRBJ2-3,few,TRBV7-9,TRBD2,CASHTSANTDTQYF,TGTGCCAGCCATACTAGCGCGAACACAGATACGCAGTATTTT
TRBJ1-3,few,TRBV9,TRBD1,CASSDDRAGNTIYF,TGTGCCAGCAGCGACGACAGGGCTGGAAACACCATATATTTT
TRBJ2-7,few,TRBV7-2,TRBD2,CASSFLAGGHYEQYF,TGTGCCAGCAGCTTCCTAGCGGGGGGCCACTACGAGCAGTACTTC
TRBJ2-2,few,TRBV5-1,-,CASSLAPTGNTGELFF,TGCGCCAGCAGCTTGGCCCCGACAGGGAACACCGGGGAGCTGTTTTTT
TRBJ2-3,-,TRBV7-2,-,CASSFSPGAGADTQYF,TGTGCCAGCAGCTTTTCCCCAGGGGCTGGGGCAGATACGCAGTATTTT
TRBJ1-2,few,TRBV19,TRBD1,CASMGQYRYGYTF,TGTGCCAGCATGGGACAGTATCGGTATGGCTACACCTTC
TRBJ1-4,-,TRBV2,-,CASSERGRGLNEKLFF,TGTGCCAGCAGTGAACGGGGAAGAGGCCTAAATGAAAAACTGTTTTTT
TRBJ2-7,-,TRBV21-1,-,CASSPEGQASYEQYF,TGTGCCAGCAGTCCGGAAGGACAGGCTTCCTACGAGCAGTACTTC
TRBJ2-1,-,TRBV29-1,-,CTTAGTQRQEQFF,TGCACCACCGCGGGGACCCAGCGCCAAGAGCAGTTCTTC
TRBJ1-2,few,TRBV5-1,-,CASSLAQGLYGYTF,TGCGCCAGCAGCTTGGCGCAGGGGCTCTATGGCTACACCTTC
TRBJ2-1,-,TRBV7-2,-,CASSVDSRGQFF,TGTGCCAGCAGCGTGGACAGCCGAGGACAGTTCTTC
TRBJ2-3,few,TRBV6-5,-,CASTFPGTDTQYF,TGTGCCAGCACTTTCCCGGGGACAGATACGCAGTATTTT
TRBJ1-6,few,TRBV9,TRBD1,CASSVTGTGDSPLHF,TGTGCCAGCAGCGTTACCGGGACAGGGGATTCACCCCTCCACTTT
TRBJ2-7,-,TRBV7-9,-,CASRRDSYEQYF,TGTGCCAGCAGGCGGGACAGTTACGAGCAGTACTTC
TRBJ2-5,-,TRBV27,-,CASGRDYQETQYF,TGTGCCAGCGGGCGGGATTACCAAGAGACCCAGTACTTC
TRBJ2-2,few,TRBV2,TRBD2,CASRELATTGELFF,TGTGCCAGCAGGGAACTAGCGACCACCGGGGAGCTGTTTTTT
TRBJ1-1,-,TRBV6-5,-,CASSYTRAWAEAFF,TGTGCCAGCAGTTACACCAGGGCTTGGGCTGAAGCTTTCTTT
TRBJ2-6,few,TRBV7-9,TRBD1,CASSLPGQLSSGANVLTF,TGTGCCAGCAGCTTACCGGGACAGCTCAGCTCTGGGGCCAACGTCCTGACTTTC
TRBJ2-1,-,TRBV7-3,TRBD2,CASSLNLAGGRQFF,TGTGCCAGCAGCTTAAACCTAGCGGGAGGGCGGCAGTTCTTC
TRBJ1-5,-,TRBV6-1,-,CASSELGDQPQHF,TGTGCCAGCAGTGAATTAGGGGATCAGCCCCAGCATTTT
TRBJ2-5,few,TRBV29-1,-,CSVEVRRRETQYF,TGCAGCGTTGAAGTCCGAAGGCGGGAGACCCAGTACTTC
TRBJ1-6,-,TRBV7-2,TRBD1,CASSGRQGRPGSPLHF,TGTGCCAGCAGCGGGCGACAGGGGAGGCCGGGTTCACCCCTCCACTTT